This is a list of T cell receptor beta chains from one sample in a study of blood T cell repertoires in COVID-19. TCRdb's table, derived via immunoSEQ multiplex PCR, lists solely in-frame clones and lacks some. This table holds 45,000 to 55,000 clones, 89% found once. The sequenced material came from peripheral blood. Receptors originate from a woman aged 80 or older with acute or convalescent COVID-19. Each CDR3 is given with its conserved first and last residue. The order of the fields is D gene, clone size, V gene, CDR3 length, J gene, CDR3 protein, CDR3 DNA. A D gene is named only where the DNA matches it firmly. The size of a clone is reported for some rows only, either as once, few or many, or as a class for expanded clones.

NA	NA	TRBV3-1/TRBV3-2	13	TRBJ2-2	CASSHQGDGELFF	TGTGCCAGCAGCCACCAGGGCGACGGGGAGCTGTTTTTT
TRBD2	once	TRBV5-1	16	TRBJ2-2	CASSSLAGGPTGELFF	TGCGCCAGCAGTTCATTAGCGGGGGGGCCAACCGGGGAGCTGTTTTTT
NA	NA	TRBV4-2	16	TRBJ2-2	CASSQTRTTGPGELFF	TGTGCCAGCAGCCAAACCCGGACTACCGGACCCGGGGAGCTGTTTTTT
NA	NA	TRBV4-1	14	TRBJ1-5	CASSPTGGGQPQHF	TGCGCCAGCAGCCCGACTGGGGGAGGGCAGCCCCAGCATTTT
TRBD1	once	TRBV11-1	13	TRBJ2-1	CASSWDRANEQFF	TGTGCCAGCAGCTGGGACAGGGCTAATGAGCAGTTCTTC
TRBD2	NA	TRBV28	16	TRBJ2-2	CASTSGGAPNTGELFF	TGTGCCAGCACTAGCGGGGGGGCCCCGAACACCGGGGAGCTGTTTTTT
TRBD2	NA	TRBV18	17	TRBJ2-3	CASSVSAGGPGSDTQYF	TGTGCCAGCTCAGTTTCAGCGGGGGGGCCGGGGTCAGATACGCAGTATTTT
NA	few	TRBV14	16	TRBJ1-1	CASSQVLSSVNTEAFF	TGTGCCAGCAGCCAAGTTCTTTCGTCGGTGAACACTGAAGCTTTCTTT
NA	NA	TRBV6-5	14	TRBJ2-3	CASSTDSTPDTQYF	TGTGCCAGCAGTACCGACAGTACTCCAGATACGCAGTATTTT
TRBD1	NA	TRBV30	17	TRBJ1-2	CAWSPIRTGGAGYGYTF	TGTGCCTGGAGCCCCATACGAACAGGGGGCGCGGGCTATGGCTACACCTTC
NA	NA	TRBV3-1/TRBV3-2	16	TRBJ2-1	CASSQDLAPGGDEQFF	TGTGCCAGCAGCCAAGATCTAGCCCCCGGCGGGGATGAGCAGTTCTTC
TRBD1	NA	TRBV4-2	15	TRBJ2-5	CASSQPGQVEETQYF	TGTGCCAGCAGCCAACCGGGACAGGTTGAAGAGACCCAGTACTTC
NA	NA	TRBV7-2	14	TRBJ1-1	CASSLVQGGTEAFF	TGTGCCAGCAGCTTAGTACAGGGTGGGACTGAAGCTTTCTTT
NA	NA	TRBV5-1	13	TRBJ2-4	CASSLAAATPRDF	TGCGCCAGCAGCTTGGCGGCGGCCACCCCTCGGGACTTC
TRBD1	NA	TRBV27	19	TRBJ1-5	CASSLTGPYRPNSNQPQHF	TGTGCCAGCAGTCTGACAGGGCCATACAGACCTAATAGCAATCAGCCCCAGCATTTT
NA	NA	TRBV19	14	TRBJ2-2	CASKLDGNTGELFF	TGTGCCAGTAAACTAGATGGGAACACCGGGGAGCTGTTTTTT
NA	NA	TRBV5-1	13	TRBJ1-1	CASSLEAGRTAFF	TGCGCCAGCAGCTTGGAGGCAGGGAGGACAGCTTTCTTT
NA	NA	TRBV19	13	TRBJ1-2	CASSIYPEGGYTF	TGTGCCAGTAGTATATATCCGGAGGGCGGCTACACCTTC
NA	once	TRBV3-1/TRBV3-2	15	TRBJ2-5	CASSQAGLRQETQYF	TGTGCCAGCAGCCAAGCGGGTCTGCGTCAAGAGACCCAGTACTTC
NA	few	TRBV7-2	13	TRBJ1-1	CASSFERETEAFF	TGTGCCAGCAGCTTTGAGAGGGAGACTGAAGCTTTCTTT
NA	NA	TRBV5-1	14	TRBJ2-5	CASSLRGSQETQYF	TGCGCCAGCAGTTTACGGGGGTCTCAAGAGACCCAGTACTTC
NA	once	TRBV7-9	15	TRBJ1-6	CASSSGQPNNSPLHF	TGTGCCAGCAGCAGTGGGCAGCCAAATAATTCACCCCTCCACTTT
NA	NA	TRBV18	16	TRBJ1-5	CASSPNDRLALQPQHF	TGTGCCAGCTCACCAAATGACAGACTAGCGCTTCAGCCCCAGCATTTT
NA	NA	TRBV28	12	TRBJ1-3	CASLAVGNTIYF	TGTGCCAGTTTGGCAGTAGGAAACACCATATATTTT
NA	NA	TRBV15	15	TRBJ1-4	CATSRDRTEGVGLFF	TGTGCCACCAGCAGAGATAGGACAGAGGGCGTTGGTCTGTTTTTT
NA	NA	TRBV6-6	13	TRBJ1-1	CASSIPGGYEAFF	TGTGCCAGCAGTATACCCGGGGGGTATGAAGCTTTCTTT
NA	NA	TRBV11-2	13	TRBJ1-1	CASSWGRNTEAFF	TGTGCCAGCAGCTGGGGGCGCAACACTGAAGCTTTCTTT
NA	NA	TRBV28	14	TRBJ1-1	CATHPQGTGTEAFF	TGTGCCACCCACCCGCAGGGGACGGGAACTGAAGCTTTCTTT
NA	NA	TRBV5-1	16	TRBJ2-1	CASSLGLQVNYNEQFF	TGCGCCAGCAGCTTGGGCCTTCAGGTAAACTACAATGAGCAGTTCTTC
NA	NA	TRBV5-1	15	TRBJ2-5	CASSLAGQGSETQYF	TGCGCCAGCAGCTTGGCCGGGCAGGGGAGTGAGACCCAGTACTTC
NA	NA	TRBV18	14	TRBJ1-6	CASSPRQNGSPLHF	TGTGCCAGCTCCCCCAGACAGAACGGTTCACCCCTCCACTTT
NA	NA	TRBV28	14	TRBJ2-1	CASSFWGLNNEQFF	TGTGCCAGCAGTTTCTGGGGACTTAACAATGAGCAGTTCTTC
TRBD1	NA	TRBV6-1	15	TRBJ2-1	CASSEPGQGSNEQFF	TGTGCCAGCAGTGAGCCGGGACAGGGGAGTAATGAGCAGTTCTTC
TRBD2	few	TRBV5-4	15	TRBJ2-5	CASSLARAGQETQYF	TGTGCCAGCAGCTTGGCCAGAGCGGGGCAAGAGACCCAGTACTTC
TRBD2	NA	TRBV5-1	16	TRBJ2-7	CASSPGLAVGAGEQYF	TGCGCCAGCAGCCCGGGACTAGCCGTGGGGGCTGGTGAGCAGTACTTC
NA	NA	TRBV7-9	14	TRBJ2-1	CASSLGSGYNEQFF	TGTGCCAGCAGCTTAGGGTCGGGGTACAATGAGCAGTTCTTC
TRBD2	NA	TRBV27	14	TRBJ2-1	CASSSGGYYNEQFF	TGTGCCAGCTCGAGCGGGGGCTACTACAATGAGCAGTTCTTC
TRBD2	NA	TRBV30	13	TRBJ2-1	CAWSPSGGAEQFF	TGTGCCTGGAGTCCTAGCGGGGGGGCGGAGCAGTTCTTC
NA	NA	TRBV5-1	14	TRBJ2-1	CASRGAGRGNEQFF	TGCGCCAGCAGAGGGGCTGGGAGGGGGAATGAGCAGTTCTTC
NA	NA	TRBV28	15	TRBJ1-5	CASSFLRAPKQPQHF	TGTGCCAGCAGCTTCTTGCGGGCCCCAAAGCAGCCCCAGCATTTT